Detailed here is one T cell receptor (beta chain). Study processing details: Estimation of nucleated cell counts was performed using reference gene primer amplification. The method was immunoSEQ multiplex PCR; TCRdb's version includes in-frame clones alone and lacks a portion of them. That table gives V, J and clone size, and the DNA gave D and trimming. The sample consists of tens of thousands of clones, approximately 80% of them appearing once. The sample comes from a study of blood T cell repertoires in COVID-19. Study at large: The samples span acute and convalescent COVID-19 from the United States, Italy and Spain. T cells, B-cell-depleted T cells, or PBMCs provided the cDNA or gDNA that served as material.

The CDR3 spans 16 residues. The germline V gene encodes CDR1 LNHDA and CDR2 SQIVND (reference sequence). The trim removed 1 base at V and 6 bases at J, leaving 6 bases unmatched. The chain joins TRBV19 to TRBJ1-5; TRBD1 matches 10 bases. Material: peripheral blood. The receptor's source is an older man with acute or convalescent COVID-19. The CDR3 loop is CASSIVSDRGGQPQHF. CDR3 sequence (DNA): TGTGCCAGTAGTATAGTCTCGGACAGGGGGGGTCAGCCCCAGCATTTT.